This T cell receptor beta chain was documented in a study of T cell responses to AZD1222 COVID-19 vaccine. Regarding the study as a whole: Sampling captured repertoires only after the peak T cell response. Reportedly, close to half of spike-specific TCRs are directed against unmutated variant regions.

A few counts support this clone. Its matching antigen is unknown. The germline CDR1 and CDR2 sequences are SGHAT and FQNNGV. The CDR3 loop spans 13 amino acids. Trimming left V 5 bases short and J 6 bases short, with 13 bases between. Produced via immunoSEQ multiplex PCR; TCRdb's table is partial and in-frame only. The sample records 90,000 or so clones, approximately 88% being singletons. This TCR was recovered from an adult in good health. This chain joins TRBV11-2 and TRBJ2-5; D is perhaps TRBD2 (5 bases). Here the sequenced sample was peripheral blood, taken on day 0 of AZD1222 vaccination. CDR3 protein: CASSEGGRQTQYF. CDR3 sequence (DNA): TGTGCCAGCAGCGAGGGTGGGCGACAGACCCAGTACTTC.